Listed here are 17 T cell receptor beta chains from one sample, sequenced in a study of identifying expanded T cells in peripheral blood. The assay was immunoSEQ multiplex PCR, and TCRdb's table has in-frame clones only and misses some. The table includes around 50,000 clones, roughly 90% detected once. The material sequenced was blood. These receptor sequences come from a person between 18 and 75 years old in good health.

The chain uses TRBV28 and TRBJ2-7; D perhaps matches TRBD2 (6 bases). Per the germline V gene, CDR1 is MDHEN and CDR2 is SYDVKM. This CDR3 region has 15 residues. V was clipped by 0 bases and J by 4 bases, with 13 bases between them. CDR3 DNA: TGTGCCAGCAGTTTATGGGCCGGGAGCGATTACGAGCAGTACTTC. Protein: CASSLWAGSDYEQYF.

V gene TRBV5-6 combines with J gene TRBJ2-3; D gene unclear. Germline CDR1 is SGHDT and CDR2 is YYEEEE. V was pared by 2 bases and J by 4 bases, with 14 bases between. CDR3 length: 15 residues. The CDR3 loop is CASSFGQFGADTQYF. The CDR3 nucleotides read TGTGCCAGCAGCTTCGGGCAGTTCGGAGCAGATACGCAGTATTTT.

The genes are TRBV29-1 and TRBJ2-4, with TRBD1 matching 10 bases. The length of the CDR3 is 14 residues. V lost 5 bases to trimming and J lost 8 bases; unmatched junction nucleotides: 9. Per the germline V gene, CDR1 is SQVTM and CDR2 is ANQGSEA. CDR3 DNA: TGCAGCGTTAACGACAGGGGGCGTAAAGACATTCAGTACTTC. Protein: CSVNDRGRKDIQYF.

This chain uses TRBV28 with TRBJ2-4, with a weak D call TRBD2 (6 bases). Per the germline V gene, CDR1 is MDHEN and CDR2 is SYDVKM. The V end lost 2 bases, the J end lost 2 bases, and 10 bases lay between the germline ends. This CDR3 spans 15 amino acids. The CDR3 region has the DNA TGTGCCAGCAGTTTAGGCGGGAAGTCCAAAAACATTCAGTACTTC. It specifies CASSLGGKSKNIQYF. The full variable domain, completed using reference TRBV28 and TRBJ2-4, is DVKVTQSSRYLVKRTGEKVFLECVQDMDHENMFWYRQDPGLGLRLIYFSYDVKMKEKGDIPEGYSVSREKKERFSLILESASTNQTSMYLCASSLGGKSKNIQYFGAGTRLSVL.

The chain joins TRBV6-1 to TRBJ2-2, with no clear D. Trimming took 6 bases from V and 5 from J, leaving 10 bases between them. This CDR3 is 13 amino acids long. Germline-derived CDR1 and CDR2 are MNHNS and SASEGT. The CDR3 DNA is TGTGCCAGCAGGAGACTGGGGACCGGGGAGCTGTTTTTT. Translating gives CASRRLGTGELFF.

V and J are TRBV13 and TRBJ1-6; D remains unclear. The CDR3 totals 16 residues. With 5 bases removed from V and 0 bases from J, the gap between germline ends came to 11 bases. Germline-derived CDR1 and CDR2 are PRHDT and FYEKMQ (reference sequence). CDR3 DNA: TGTGCCAGCAGCGATCACGCTGGCTCCTATAATTCACCCCTCCACTTT. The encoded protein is CASSDHAGSYNSPLHF.

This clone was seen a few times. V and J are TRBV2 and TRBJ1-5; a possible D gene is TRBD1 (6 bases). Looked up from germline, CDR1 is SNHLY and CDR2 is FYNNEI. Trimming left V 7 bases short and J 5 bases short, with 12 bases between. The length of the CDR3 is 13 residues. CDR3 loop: CASMSQGDQPQHF. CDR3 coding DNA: TGTGCCAGCATGTCACAGGGAGATCAGCCCCAGCATTTT. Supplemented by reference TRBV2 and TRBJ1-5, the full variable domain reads EPEVTQTPSHQVTQMGQEVILRCVPISNHLYFYWYRQILGQKVEFLVSFYNNEISEKSEIFDDQFSVERPDGSNFTLKIRSTKLEDSAMYFCASMSQGDQPQHFGDGTRLSIL.

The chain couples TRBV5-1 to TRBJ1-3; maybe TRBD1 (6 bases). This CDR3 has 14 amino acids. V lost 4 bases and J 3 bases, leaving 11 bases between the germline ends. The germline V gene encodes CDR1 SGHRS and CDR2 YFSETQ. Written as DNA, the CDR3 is TGCGCCAGCAGCGACCGGACAGATGGAAACACCATATATTTT. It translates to CASSDRTDGNTIYF.

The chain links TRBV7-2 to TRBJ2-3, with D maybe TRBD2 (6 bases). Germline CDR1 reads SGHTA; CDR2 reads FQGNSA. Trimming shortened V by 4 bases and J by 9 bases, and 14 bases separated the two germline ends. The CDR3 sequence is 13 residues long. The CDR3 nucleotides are TGTGCCAGCAGCTCCGAGACCCGGGGGACGCAGTATTTT. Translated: CASSSETRGTQYF.

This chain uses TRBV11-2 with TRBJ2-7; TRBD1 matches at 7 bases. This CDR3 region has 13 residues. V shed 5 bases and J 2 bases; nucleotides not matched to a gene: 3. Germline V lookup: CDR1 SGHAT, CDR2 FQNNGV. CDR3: CASSVGTAYEQYF. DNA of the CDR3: TGTGCCAGCAGCGTAGGGACAGCCTACGAGCAGTACTTC. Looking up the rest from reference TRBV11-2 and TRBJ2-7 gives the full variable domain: EAGVAQSPRYKIIEKRQSVAFWCNPISGHATLYWYQQILGQGPKLLIQFQNNGVVDDSQLPKDRFSAERLKGVDSTLKIQPAKLEDSAVYLCASSVGTAYEQYFGPGTRLTVT.

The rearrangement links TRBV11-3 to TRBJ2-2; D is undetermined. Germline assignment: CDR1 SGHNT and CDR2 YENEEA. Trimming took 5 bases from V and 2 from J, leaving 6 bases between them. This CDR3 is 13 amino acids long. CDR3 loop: CASSDGNTGELFF. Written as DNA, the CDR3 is TGTGCCAGCAGCGATGGTAACACCGGGGAGCTGTTTTTT. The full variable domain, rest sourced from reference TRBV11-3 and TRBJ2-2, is EAGVVQSPRYKIIEKKQPVAFWCNPISGHNTLYWYLQNLGQGPELLIRYENEEAVDDSQLPKDRFSAERLKGVDSTLKIQPAELGDSAVYLCASSDGNTGELFFGEGSRLTVL.

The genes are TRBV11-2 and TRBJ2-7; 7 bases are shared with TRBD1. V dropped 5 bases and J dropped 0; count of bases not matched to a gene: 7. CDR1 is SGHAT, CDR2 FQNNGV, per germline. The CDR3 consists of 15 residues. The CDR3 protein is CASSLTQGHSYEQYF. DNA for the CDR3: TGTGCCAGCAGCCTAACACAGGGGCACTCCTACGAGCAGTACTTC.

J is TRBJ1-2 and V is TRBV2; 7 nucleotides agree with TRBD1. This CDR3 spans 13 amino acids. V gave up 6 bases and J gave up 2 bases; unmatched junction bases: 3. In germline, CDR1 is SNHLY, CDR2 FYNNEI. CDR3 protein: CASSAGGNYGYTF. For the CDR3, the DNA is TGTGCCAGCAGCGCAGGGGGAAACTATGGCTACACCTTC. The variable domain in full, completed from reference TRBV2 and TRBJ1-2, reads EPEVTQTPSHQVTQMGQEVILRCVPISNHLYFYWYRQILGQKVEFLVSFYNNEISEKSEIFDDQFSVERPDGSNFTLKIRSTKLEDSAMYFCASSAGGNYGYTFGSGTRLTVV.

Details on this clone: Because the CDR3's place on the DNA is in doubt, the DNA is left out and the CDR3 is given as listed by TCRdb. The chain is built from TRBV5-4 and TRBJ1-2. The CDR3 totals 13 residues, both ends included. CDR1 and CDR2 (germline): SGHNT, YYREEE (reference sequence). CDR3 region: CASSLVGQGSGTF.

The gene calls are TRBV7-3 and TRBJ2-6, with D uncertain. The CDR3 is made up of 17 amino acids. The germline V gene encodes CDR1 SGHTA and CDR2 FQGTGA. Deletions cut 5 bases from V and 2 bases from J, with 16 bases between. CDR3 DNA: TGTGCCAGCAGCCCGCCGGTATCTGGGGCTGGGGCCAACGTCCTGACTTTC. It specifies CASSPPVSGAGANVLTF.

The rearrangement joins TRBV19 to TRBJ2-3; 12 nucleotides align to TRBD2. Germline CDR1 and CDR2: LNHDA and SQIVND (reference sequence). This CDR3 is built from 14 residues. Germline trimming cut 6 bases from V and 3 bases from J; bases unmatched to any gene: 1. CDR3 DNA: TGTGCCAGTAGCCTAGCGGGGGGGACAGATACGCAGTATTTT. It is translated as CASSLAGGTDTQYF.

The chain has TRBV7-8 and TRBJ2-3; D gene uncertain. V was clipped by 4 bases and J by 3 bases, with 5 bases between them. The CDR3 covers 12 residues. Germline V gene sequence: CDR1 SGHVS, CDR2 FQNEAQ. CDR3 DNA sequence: TGTGCCAGCAGCTCGATAACAGATACGCAGTATTTT. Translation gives CASSSITDTQYF.